This TCR beta chain came from a study of CD8+CD57+ T cells in acquired aplastic anemia (dated by TCRdb to about 2018). For context, the study as a whole: A mean of approximately 3 ug of DNA, ranging from about 0.2 to 27.4 ug, was extracted from sorted CD4+ and CD8+ cells. Mean read counts for healthy donor samples were approximately 10 million for CD4+ cells and roughly 12 million for CD8+ cells. The full study reports these points: Patients and healthy controls showed no significant difference in CD8+ Simpson's diversity (P=0.060). Twenty-nine CD8+ CDR3 sequences were shared between patients and controls but appeared highly expressed in patients and within their immunodominant clones.

In the study, sorted CD4+ and CD8+ blood T cells from patients with severe aplastic anemia and from healthy subjects underwent deep sequencing of TCR repertoires. Ficoll-Paque density gradient centrifugation was used to isolate peripheral blood mononuclear cells. CD4+ and CD8+ T cells were sorted by FACS or magnetic beads before DNA extraction. In regard to this clonotype: Its antigen remains undetermined. Its ends do not fully match the called genes, so a read error is possible.

Profiling of TCR beta VDJ combinations and CDR3 sequences used genomic DNA as the template. An Illumina HiSeq 2000 was used for TCR repertoire sequencing. The study's own analysis went as follows. Repertoire assessment relied on Simpson's diversity index, CDR3 size and DJ length profiles, and TRBV/TRBJ rearrangement plots. Whichever DNA sequence was most abundant in the deep sequencing data was defined as the immunodominant clone. CDR3 amino acid sequences were checked for sharing between subjects and were compared against published repertoires and the VDJdb database. The public reads were reprocessed in TCRdb via fastp at Q25 and MiXCR, keeping in-frame beta chains. Each record represents a unique CDR3 protein, reported with the most common genes and DNA among its rows. The V and J calls shown here were made by TCRdb, not taken from the authors' results. Within this sample are approximately 380,000 distinct CDR3 sequences, with about two thirds of them counted one time only. 4% of the sample is held by the ten biggest clonotypes.

From its cysteine to its phenylalanine, the CDR3 spans 14 amino acids. Only CDR3 DNA remains: 42 bases, in frame from the first base. The chain is made from TRBV12-3 or TRBV12-4 and TRBJ1-6; the D gene is perhaps TRBD1, on 5 matching bases. The specimen sequenced was sorted CD4+, CD8+, or CD8+CD57+ T cells (not recorded which) from PBMCs. This clonotype originated in a human donor in good health, serving as a control. The DNA is as follows: TGTGCCAGCAGTTTGGACAATTTCAATTCACTCCTCCACTTT. Translated, it reads CASSLDNFNSLLHF.